A selection of T cell receptor beta chains follows, all from one sample in a study of long-term antiretroviral therapy in people with HIV. The data were produced by immunoSEQ multiplex PCR, yet TCRdb's version contains in-frame clones alone and is incomplete. The repertoire consists of 35,000 or so clones, with 70% to 90% occurring once and the leading ten covering 4.8%. The material sequenced was unsorted PBMCs, taken just under 2.9 years before starting antiretroviral therapy. Receptors were obtained from a young woman with HIV. The CDR3 runs from the conserved cysteine through the conserved F or W. The order of the fields is clone size, V gene, D gene, J gene, CDR3 DNA, CDR3 protein. A D gene is named only where the DNA matches it firmly. Size is stated for part of the rows, as once, few or many counts, or as a class when the clone is expanded.

clone_size: NA
v_call: TRBV6-5
d_call: NA
j_call: TRBJ1-2
cdr3_nt: TGTGCCAGCAGTTACTCGAGTAGGGACTATGGCTACACCTTC
cdr3_aa: CASSYSSRDYGYTF

clone_size: NA
v_call: TRBV5-1
d_call: NA
j_call: TRBJ1-2
cdr3_nt: TGCGCCAGCAGCCCTTGGACGGGTCCTAACTATGGCTACACCTTC
cdr3_aa: CASSPWTGPNYGYTF

clone_size: NA
v_call: TRBV5-1
d_call: NA
j_call: TRBJ2-1
cdr3_nt: TGCGCCAGCAGCTTGGGGGCGAGTTACAATGAGCAGTTCTTC
cdr3_aa: CASSLGASYNEQFF

clone_size: NA
v_call: TRBV7-2
d_call: NA
j_call: TRBJ1-1
cdr3_nt: TGTGCCAGCAGCCCGATGATGAACACTGAAGCTTTCTTT
cdr3_aa: CASSPMMNTEAFF

clone_size: NA
v_call: TRBV30
d_call: TRBD1
j_call: TRBJ2-5
cdr3_nt: TGTGCCTGGAGTGTACTCTGGACAGGGGGGAGAAGGGAGACCCAGTACTTC
cdr3_aa: CAWSVLWTGGRRETQYF

clone_size: NA
v_call: TRBV6-5
d_call: NA
j_call: TRBJ1-1
cdr3_nt: TGTGCCAGCAGTTACTCGAGTGGCTTCTTGGGCACTGAAGCTTTCTTT
cdr3_aa: CASSYSSGFLGTEAFF

clone_size: NA
v_call: TRBV6-5
d_call: TRBD1
j_call: TRBJ1-3
cdr3_nt: TGTGCCAGCAGCCGGACAGGGCCCGGAAACACCATATATTTT
cdr3_aa: CASSRTGPGNTIYF

clone_size: NA
v_call: TRBV13
d_call: NA
j_call: TRBJ2-4
cdr3_nt: TGTGCCAGCAGCTCAACGGGACGTAGACTAGCCAAAAACATTCAGTACTTC
cdr3_aa: CASSSTGRRLAKNIQYF

clone_size: NA
v_call: TRBV7-2
d_call: NA
j_call: TRBJ1-2
cdr3_nt: TGTGCCAGCAGCCGACGGCCCCCTGGCTACACCTTC
cdr3_aa: CASSRRPPGYTF

clone_size: few
v_call: TRBV4-1
d_call: NA
j_call: TRBJ1-1
cdr3_nt: TGCGCCAGCAGCCAAGAGAGGACCACAGGAACTGAAGCTTTCTTT
cdr3_aa: CASSQERTTGTEAFF

clone_size: NA
v_call: TRBV9
d_call: TRBD2
j_call: TRBJ2-1
cdr3_nt: TGTGCCAGCAGCGTTGGGACTAGCGGGGTAATTGAGCAGTTCTTC
cdr3_aa: CASSVGTSGVIEQFF

clone_size: NA
v_call: TRBV5-1
d_call: TRBD1
j_call: TRBJ2-7
cdr3_nt: TGCGCCAGCAGCACCGGGACAGTATCACACGAGCAGTACTTC
cdr3_aa: CASSTGTVSHEQYF

clone_size: NA
v_call: TRBV5-1
d_call: NA
j_call: TRBJ1-6
cdr3_nt: TGCGCCAGCAGCTGGGGGGGCAGGGATGCTTTTAATTCACCCCTCCACTTT
cdr3_aa: CASSWGGRDAFNSPLHF

clone_size: NA
v_call: TRBV5-5
d_call: NA
j_call: TRBJ2-7
cdr3_nt: TGTGCCAGCAGCCTCCCACAGGGATCCTACGAGCAGTACTTC
cdr3_aa: CASSLPQGSYEQYF

clone_size: NA
v_call: TRBV11-3
d_call: NA
j_call: TRBJ2-1
cdr3_nt: TGTGCCAGCAGCCCCCTCAGCGGCGACTACAATGAGCAGTTCTTC
cdr3_aa: CASSPLSGDYNEQFF

clone_size: few
v_call: TRBV5-5
d_call: NA
j_call: TRBJ2-5
cdr3_nt: TGTGCCAGCAGCTTAAGGGTACAAGAGACCCAGTACTTC
cdr3_aa: CASSLRVQETQYF

clone_size: NA
v_call: TRBV7-3
d_call: NA
j_call: TRBJ2-5
cdr3_nt: TGTGCCAGCAGCCCCGGTACCAGGACCCCCGGGGAGACCCAGTACTTC
cdr3_aa: CASSPGTRTPGETQYF

clone_size: NA
v_call: TRBV29-1
d_call: NA
j_call: TRBJ2-7
cdr3_nt: TGCAGCGGGCGACAGGAAAGCTCCTACGAGCAGTACTTC
cdr3_aa: CSGRQESSYEQYF

clone_size: few
v_call: TRBV6-1
d_call: NA
j_call: TRBJ2-7
cdr3_nt: TGTGCCAGCAGGGTACCACAGCACCCCCTCGAGCAGTACTTC
cdr3_aa: CASRVPQHPLEQYF